This TCR beta chain was retrieved from a study of cytomegalovirus exposure and HLA in healthy donors. CDR3 length equals 13 residues. CDR1 is SGHDT and CDR2 is YYEEEE in the germline V gene. V shed 4 bases and J shed 1 base, with 9 bases lying between them. PCR was performed using 60 Vbeta and 13 Jbeta primers. Method: immunoSEQ multiplex PCR; TCRdb's copy keeps in-frame clones and lacks some. The table records tens of thousands of clones, roughly 80% of them present only once. This chain joins TRBV5-6 and TRBJ2-7; possible D gene TRBD1, 5 bases. Sequenced material: PBMCs. The TCR comes from a woman aged 18-29 years in good health and CMV-seropositive. CDR3 nucleotide sequence: TGTGCCAGCAGCCCAGGGTCTTCCTACGAGCAGTACTTC. Amino acids: CASSPGSSYEQYF.